This T cell receptor (beta chain) stems from a study of cytomegalovirus exposure and HLA in healthy donors. Vbeta (60) and Jbeta (13) primers were used in the PCR. The table came from immunoSEQ multiplex PCR; TCRdb's copy has only in-frame clones and leaves some out. The sample carries more than 80,000 clones, roughly 76% recorded once. J was trimmed by 4 bases and V by 2 bases; bases with no gene match: 10. CDR1 and CDR2 (germline): SGHTA, FQGTGA. The CDR3 covers 18 residues. This chain links TRBV7-3 with TRBJ2-3; 12 bases fit TRBD1. This sequence originates from a woman aged 45-60 years in good health and CMV-seropositive. Sequencing was carried out using PBMCs. This CDR3 is CASSLRGPGQGAADTQYF. The CDR3 DNA is TGTGCCAGCAGCTTACGGGGACCGGGACAGGGGGCAGCAGATACGCAGTATTTT.